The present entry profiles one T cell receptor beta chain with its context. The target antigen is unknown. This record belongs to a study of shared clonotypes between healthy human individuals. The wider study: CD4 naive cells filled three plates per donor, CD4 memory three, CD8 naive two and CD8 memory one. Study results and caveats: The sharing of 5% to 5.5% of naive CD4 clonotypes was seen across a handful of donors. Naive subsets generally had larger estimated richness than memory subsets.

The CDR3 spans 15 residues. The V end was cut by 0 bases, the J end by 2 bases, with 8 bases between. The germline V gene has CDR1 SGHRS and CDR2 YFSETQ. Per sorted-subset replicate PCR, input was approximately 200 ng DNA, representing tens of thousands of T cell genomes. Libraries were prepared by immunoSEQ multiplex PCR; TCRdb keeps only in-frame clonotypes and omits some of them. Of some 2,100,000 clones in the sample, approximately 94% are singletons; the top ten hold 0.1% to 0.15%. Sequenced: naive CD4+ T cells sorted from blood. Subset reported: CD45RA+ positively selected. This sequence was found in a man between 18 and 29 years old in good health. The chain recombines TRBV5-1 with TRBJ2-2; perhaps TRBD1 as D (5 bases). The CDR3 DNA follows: TGCGCCAGCAGCTTGGTGACAGTAAACACCGGGGAGCTGTTTTTT. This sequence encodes CASSLVTVNTGELFF.